This entry lists 27 T cell receptor beta chains sequenced from one sample in a study of beta chain features in type 1 diabetes. For these receptors, no antigen is known. Findings of the study overall: Moderate yet significant TCRB CDR3 shortening was seen in Type 1 diabetes patients in all four CD4+ subsets.

The investigators reverse transcribed all of the isolated RNA, so they sequenced expressed TCRB transcripts. Measured with immunoSEQ multiplex PCR; TCRdb has only the in-frame clones, and not every one. The data show 600,000 to 700,000 clones, 13% seen once. The sequenced sample consisted of naive CD4+ T cells from blood. These receptors were taken from a man between 18 and 35 years old with type 1 diabetes.

This rearrangement joins TRBV30 to TRBJ1-4; tentatively, D is TRBD1 (5 bases). Germline V gene lookup returns CDR1 GTSNPN and CDR2 SVGIG (reference sequence). V gave up 0 bases and J gave up 4 bases, with 9 bases separating them. CDR3 length: 14 amino acids. CDR3 amino acids: CAWSVGGGNEKLFF. The CDR3 region has the DNA TGTGCCTGGAGTGTTGGGGGTGGTAATGAAAAACTGTTTTTT.

In this sample, this clone turned up a few times. The chain employs TRBV28 and TRBJ1-2, with D possibly matching TRBD1 (6 bases). The V end lost 4 bases, the J end lost 2 bases, and 8 bases lay between the germline ends. Germline CDR1 MDHEN, CDR2 SYDVKM. The CDR3 consists of 13 residues. CDR3 sequence: CASSSGQNYGYTF. CDR3 sequence (DNA): TGTGCCAGCAGTTCAGGACAGAACTATGGCTACACCTTC.

A few counts support this clone. The gene calls are TRBV9 and TRBJ2-1, with D maybe TRBD1 (5 bases). The V and J ends lost 0 bases and 7 bases respectively, with 8 bases between them. From germline, CDR1 is SGDLS and CDR2 YYNGEE. The CDR3 is 13 residues long. For the CDR3, the DNA is TGTGCCAGCAGCGTAGGGGGCCCGAATGAGCAGTTCTTC. Its translation: CASSVGGPNEQFF.

On this clone: Other DNA sequences in this sample translate to the same CDR3. The chain links TRBV7-9 to TRBJ1-1, with TRBD1 matching 7 bases. The CDR3 is 13 residues long. J gave up 4 bases and V 4 bases, and 3 bases lay outside the gene matches. Germline-derived CDR1 and CDR2 are SEHNR and FQNEAQ (reference sequence). CDR3 nucleotides: TGTGCCAGCAGCTCGGCAGGGGGCACTGAAGCTTTCTTT. Protein: CASSSAGGTEAFF.

The chain employs TRBV7-9 and TRBJ2-3, with a tentative D call TRBD1 (7 bases). Germline V gene lookup returns CDR1 SEHNR and CDR2 FQNEAQ (reference sequence). The CDR3 is 14 residues long. V was pared by 8 bases and J by 2 bases, with 14 bases between. Here the CDR3 reads CASQGGQTTDTQYF. CDR3 coding DNA: TGTGCCAGCCAGGGGGGCCAAACCACAGATACGCAGTATTTT. Using reference TRBV7-9 and TRBJ2-3 for the parts outside the CDR3, the full variable domain is DTGVSQNPRHKITKRGQNVTFRCDPISEHNRLYWYRQTLGQGPEFLTYFQNEAQLEKSRLLSDRFSAERPKGSFSTLEIQRTEQGDSAMYLCASQGGQTTDTQYFGPGTRLTVL.

This rearrangement joins TRBV29-1 to TRBJ1-2; TRBD1 agrees at 10 bases. Germline V gene sequence: CDR1 SQVTM, CDR2 ANQGSEA. The CDR3 extends over 13 amino acids. V was pared by 7 bases and J by 3 bases, with 5 bases of the junction left unmatched. The CDR3 DNA is TGCAGCGGTAGGGACAGGGGCGACTATGGCTACACCTTC. Translated: CSGRDRGDYGYTF.

The chain combines TRBV5-1 with TRBJ1-6; D is unresolved. In germline, CDR1 is SGHRS, CDR2 YFSETQ. The length of the CDR3 is 14 residues. With 0 bases removed from V and 7 bases from J, the gap between germline ends came to 8 bases. CDR3 bases: TGCGCCAGCAGCTTGGGACATGAAAATTCACCCCTCCACTTT. Its translation is CASSLGHENSPLHF.

V gene TRBV14 combines with J gene TRBJ2-1; a weak D match, TRBD2 (6 bases). Germline CDR1 is SGHDN and CDR2 is FVKESK. The CDR3 loop spans 16 amino acids. The germline V and J ends were trimmed by 3 bases and 8 bases, with 20 bases remaining between them. Here the CDR3 DNA reads TGTGCCAGCAGCCACGGGGGACCGCCCCCGGTTGATGAGCAGTTCTTC. Protein: CASSHGGPPPVDEQFF.

The chain joins TRBV29-1 to TRBJ1-2, with D possibly being TRBD1 (6 bases). CDR1 is SQVTM, CDR2 ANQGSEA, per germline. The V end lost 7 bases, the J end lost 9 bases, and 18 bases lay between the germline ends. CDR3 length: 12 residues. For the CDR3, the DNA is TGCAGCGCCCCAGGGAGGGGGGGCAGCTACACCTTC. Its protein is CSAPGRGGSYTF.

The chain couples TRBV5-4 to TRBJ2-3; maybe TRBD2 (5 bases). The CDR3 is made up of 15 amino acids. Trimming cost V 4 bases and J 0 bases, with 12 bases left between them. Per germline, CDR1 SGHNT and CDR2 YYREEE (reference sequence). The CDR3 region is CASSKDWASTDTQYF. DNA for the CDR3: TGTGCCAGCAGCAAGGACTGGGCCAGCACAGATACGCAGTATTTT.

A few counts support this clone. The J gene is TRBJ2-5, the V gene TRBV10-3; TRBD1 agrees at 7 bases. The CDR3 length is 13 residues. V shed 3 bases and J 4 bases; nucleotides not matched to a gene: 2. Germline-derived CDR1 and CDR2 are ENHRY and SYGVKD. As DNA, the CDR3 is TGTGCCATCAGTGAATACAGGGGAGAGACCCAGTACTTC. Its protein is CAISEYRGETQYF.

This clone was detected a few times. The chain carries TRBV9 and TRBJ1-1, with D perhaps TRBD1 (5 bases). The germline CDR1 and CDR2 sequences are SGDLS and YYNGEE. V gave up 4 bases and J gave up 5 bases, with 15 bases separating them. The CDR3 is made up of 14 amino acids. The CDR3 region has the DNA TGTGCCAGCAGCTTCTCATCGGGGGGTACTGAAGCTTTCTTT. Protein product: CASSFSSGGTEAFF.

This rearrangement joins TRBV19 to TRBJ2-7; D is uncertain. The CDR3 spans 15 residues. Germline CDR1 LNHDA, CDR2 SQIVND (reference sequence). V dropped 1 base and J dropped 0 bases, with 10 bases sitting between them. The CDR3 spells CASSIGARSSYEQYF. The CDR3 DNA reads TGTGCCAGTAGTATAGGCGCCCGGAGCTCCTACGAGCAGTACTTC.

For this clone: Compared with germline, one end of the junction differs, possibly owing to a read error. V and J are TRBV4-1 and TRBJ1-4, with D possibly matching TRBD1 (6 bases). In germline, CDR1 is MGHRA, CDR2 YSYEKL. The CDR3 is 14 residues long. For the CDR3, the DNA is TGCGCCAGCAGCCCCTCCGGGACATCCGAAAAAGGAGTTTTT. Protein sequence: CASSPSGTSEKGVF.

This clone was detected only once. J is TRBJ2-5 and V is TRBV6-6; D not certain. CDR1 is MNHNY and CDR2 is SVGAGI in the germline V gene (reference sequence). Trimming pared 6 bases from V and 5 bases from J, leaving 13 bases between. The CDR3 consists of 13 residues. The CDR3 protein is CASRLDPDETQYF. The CDR3 region has the DNA TGTGCCAGCAGACTCGACCCGGACGAGACCCAGTACTTC.

This clone appeared a few times. Other DNA sequences in the sample encode the same CDR3. The V and J genes are TRBV18 and TRBJ1-2; D uncertain. Germline CDR1 is KGHSH and CDR2 is LQKENI. V lost 3 bases to trimming and J lost 4 bases, with 6 bases between them. The CDR3 is 12 residues long. Written as DNA, the CDR3 is TGTGCCAGCTCACCTGGAGTCTATGGCTACACCTTC. Amino acids: CASSPGVYGYTF. Full variable domain (outside the CDR3, taken from reference TRBV18 and TRBJ1-2): NAGVMQNPRHLVRRRGQEARLRCSPMKGHSHVYWYRQLPEEGLKFMVYLQKENIIDESGMPKERFSAEFPKEGPSILRIQQVVRGDSAAYFCASSPGVYGYTFGSGTRLTVV.

This clone was seen a few times. Other DNA variants within this sample encode the same CDR3. The rearrangement links TRBV19 to TRBJ2-5; D may be TRBD2 (6 bases). Germline CDR1 and CDR2: LNHDA and SQIVND (reference sequence). Deletions cut 4 bases from V and 5 bases from J, with 14 bases between. The CDR3 has 14 residues. The CDR3 nucleotides are TGTGCCAGTAGTACCCTACTAGCCGTGGAGACCCAGTACTTC. As protein: CASSTLLAVETQYF.

This clone has just a few counts. V usage is TRBV27 and J usage is TRBJ2-3; TRBD2 matches at 9 bases. The CDR3 is 17 residues long. The germline V gene has CDR1 MNHEY and CDR2 SMNVEV (reference sequence). The ends lost 1 base at V and 1 base at J; junction bases unmatched: 6. CDR3 nucleotide sequence: TGTGCCAGCAGTTTATGGGCTAGCGGGGTCCGCACAGATACGCAGTATTTT. Protein product: CASSLWASGVRTDTQYF.

The chain links TRBV28 to TRBJ2-7; the match to TRBD1 covers 8 bases. CDR1 is MDHEN and CDR2 is SYDVKM in the germline V gene. CDR3 length: 15 amino acids. Trimming at V came to 6 bases and at J to 4 bases, leaving 11 bases not matched to a gene. This chain's CDR3 is CASSPEKTGVYEQYF. The CDR3 DNA follows: TGTGCCAGCAGCCCAGAAAAGACAGGGGTGTACGAGCAGTACTTC.

The CDR3: CASSHLGTAAIHEQYF. The CDR3 DNA reads as TGTGCCAGCAGCCACCTAGGGACAGCGGCGATCCACGAGCAGTACTTC. The chain couples TRBV14 to TRBJ2-7, with 7 bases identical to TRBD1. Looked up from germline, CDR1 is SGHDN and CDR2 is FVKESK. V shed 3 bases, J shed 5 bases, and the junction held 13 bases outside the gene matches. The CDR3 loop spans 16 amino acids.

This chain connects TRBV18 to TRBJ2-7; the match to TRBD1 covers 11 bases. The germline V gene encodes CDR1 KGHSH and CDR2 LQKENI. Trimming removed 6 bases from V and 2 bases from J; junction bases left unmatched: 6. The CDR3 is 15 residues long. The CDR3 DNA sequence: TGTGCCAGCTCCCCCGGGACAGGGGGTCCCTACGAGCAGTACTTC. Its translation: CASSPGTGGPYEQYF.

V and J are TRBV18 and TRBJ2-6; D gene ambiguous. V lost 8 bases and J lost 0, with 8 bases in between. The CDR3 has 14 amino acids. The V gene's germline CDR1 is KGHSH and CDR2 LQKENI. CDR3 nucleotide sequence: TGTGCCAGCGAGTCCCGCTCTGGGGCCAACGTCCTGACTTTC. This codes for CASESRSGANVLTF.

There are a few counts of this clone. At the DNA level, this CDR3 is encoded by other sequences in the same sample as well. The chain carries TRBV30 and TRBJ2-3; the D is unclear. The V and J ends lost 0 bases and 6 bases respectively, with 10 bases between them. The CDR3 runs to 13 residues. Germline assignment: CDR1 GTSNPN and CDR2 SVGIG (reference sequence). The CDR3 bases are TGTGCCTGGAGTGTACTTGGCCCGGATACGCAGTATTTT. Translating it yields CAWSVLGPDTQYF.

The sample holds a few counts of this clone. The CDR3 bases are TGTGCCAGCAGGGGACTAGCGGAAATACAGTTCTTC. Protein: CASRGLAEIQFF. The chain combines TRBV28 with TRBJ2-1; the match to TRBD2 covers 11 bases. CDR3 length: 12 residues. The V and J ends lost 6 bases and 13 bases, in that order; junction bases with no gene match: 5. Germline V gene data show CDR1 as MDHEN and CDR2 as SYDVKM.

The chain is built from TRBV5-6 and TRBJ2-3; D unresolved. Trimming removed 4 bases from V and 0 bases from J, with 18 bases in between. This CDR3 region has 17 residues. Per the germline V gene, CDR1 is SGHDT and CDR2 is YYEEEE. The CDR3 DNA sequence: TGTGCCAGCAGCCCCTCCGAGAGAGCTTCTAGCACAGATACGCAGTATTTT. Its translation: CASSPSERASSTDTQYF.

The chain uses TRBV4-1 and TRBJ1-1; no firm D call. The germline gives CDR1 MGHRA, CDR2 YSYEKL. The CDR3 totals 14 residues. Trimming took 0 bases from V and 0 from J, leaving 5 bases between them. The CDR3 DNA sequence: TGCGCCAGCAGCCAAGATCCTTTGAACACTGAAGCTTTCTTT. Amino acid sequence: CASSQDPLNTEAFF.

This clone was detected only a few times. This chain uses TRBV29-1 with TRBJ1-6; the match to TRBD1 covers 8 bases. V shed 7 bases and J 3 bases; nucleotides not matched to a gene: 8. The CDR3 consists of 15 residues. Germline V CDR1 and CDR2: SQVTM, ANQGSEA. CDR3 nucleotide sequence: TGCAGCGCTAGGACAGGGACGGACTATAATTCACCCCTCCACTTT. As protein: CSARTGTDYNSPLHF.